This T cell receptor beta chain originates from a study of low-dose radiotherapy and immunotherapy resistance in tumors. For the study at large: Intravenous ipilimumab 1 mg/kg every six weeks was given with nivolumab 240 mg every two weeks.

Germline V gene lookup returns CDR1 MNHNS and CDR2 SASEGT. This CDR3 region has 13 residues. Alpha and beta chains were covered, as first-strand cDNA relied on TRAV- and TRBV-specific primers. TCRs underwent 15 to 20 PCR cycles of amplification with a constant-region primer and V-primer adapter. TCRdb re-analysed the reads in MiXCR, keeping a single row per CDR3 protein. Of tens of thousands of distinct CDR3 sequences in the sample, less than 25% are singletons; the top ten hold around 6%. Time point described: before trial treatment. For this clonotype: One end of the junction is discordant with germline, which a read error may explain.

The chain combines TRBV6-1 with TRBJ2-7; D possibly corresponds to TRBD1 (6 bases). The sequence was obtained from a male donor with prostate cancer. Material: PBMCs, obtained before treatment. This CDR3 reads CASRYGTSFEQYF. CDR3 DNA sequence: TGCGCCAGCAGATACGGGACAAGTTTCGAGCAGTACTTC.